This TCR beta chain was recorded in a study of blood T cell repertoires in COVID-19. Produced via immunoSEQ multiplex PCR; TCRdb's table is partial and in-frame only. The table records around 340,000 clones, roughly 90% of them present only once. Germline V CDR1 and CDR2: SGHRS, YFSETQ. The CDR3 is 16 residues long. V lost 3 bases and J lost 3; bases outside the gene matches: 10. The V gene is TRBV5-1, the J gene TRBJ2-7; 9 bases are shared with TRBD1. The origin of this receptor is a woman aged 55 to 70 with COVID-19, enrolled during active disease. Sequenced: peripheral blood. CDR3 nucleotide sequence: TGCGCCAGCAGCTGGTTGGGGACAGGGAAGGGCTACGAGCAGTACTTC. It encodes CASSWLGTGKGYEQYF. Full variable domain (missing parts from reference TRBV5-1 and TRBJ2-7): KAGVTQTPRYLIKTRGQQVTLSCSPISGHRSVSWYQQTPGQGLQFLFEYFSETQRNKGNFPGRFSGRQFSNSRSEMNVSTLELGDSALYLCASSWLGTGKGYEQYFGPGTRLTVT.